The 10 T cell receptor beta chains presented below share a single source sample, sequenced in a study of CD8 T cells in Susac syndrome. cDNA came from 0.5 to 1 ug RNA primed by random hexamers. TCRdb itself ran the immunoSEQ multiplex PCR reads through MiXCR, one entry per CDR3 protein. Of some 100,000 distinct CDR3 sequences detected, 85% to 95% appear once; the ten largest clones hold 0.093%. Sequencing was performed on CD4+ T cells from PBMCs. The receptors come from a human donor with multiple sclerosis.

This chain connects TRBV6-2 or TRBV6-3 to TRBJ1-5; unclear D gene. Per germline, CDR1 MNHEY and CDR2 SVGEGT. This CDR3 is built from 16 residues. V was clipped by 2 bases and J by 0 bases, with 11 bases between them. CDR3 nucleotide sequence: TGTGCCAGCAGTTACCCAAGGGCATTTAGCAATCAGCCCCAGCATTTT. It codes for CASSYPRAFSNQPQHF.

The rearrangement links TRBV20-1 to TRBJ1-6; D ambiguous. The ends were cut back, 5 bases at V and 11 bases at J, with 19 bases in the middle. The CDR3 is 14 amino acids. In germline, CDR1 is DFQATT, CDR2 SNEGSKA (reference sequence). The CDR3 region is CSAPVTGRLAPLHF. The CDR3 DNA sequence: TGCAGTGCTCCGGTGACGGGGAGGTTGGCACCCCTCCACTTT.

This chain connects TRBV7-9 to TRBJ1-3; D is uncertain. Looked up from germline, CDR1 is SEHNR and CDR2 is FQNEAQ (reference sequence). V was pared by 5 bases and J by 0 bases, with 8 bases between. The CDR3 extends over 14 amino acids. CDR3 DNA sequence: TGTGCCAGCAGCAAAACTAGCTCTGGAAACACCATATATTTT. This encodes CASSKTSSGNTIYF.

The rearrangement uses TRBV7-6 and TRBJ2-6; 9 nucleotides line up with TRBD1. Germline CDR1 SGHVS, CDR2 FNYEAQ. The CDR3 length is 18 residues. V trimming: 5 bases; J trimming: 1 base; junction bases outside the gene matches: 9. The CDR3 coding sequence is TGTGCCAGCAGCGTGTCCGGGACAGGGAGTTCTGGGGCCAACGTCCTGACTTTC. Its translation: CASSVSGTGSSGANVLTF.

In DNA form, the CDR3 reads TGTGCCAGCAGCCCCGGACCTTACGAGCAGTACTTC. Translated, it gives CASSPGPYEQYF. The V gene is TRBV3-1, the J gene TRBJ2-7; D is undetermined. The ends were cut back, 4 bases at V and 4 bases at J, with 8 bases in the middle. This CDR3 is built from 12 residues. Germline values: CDR1 LGHDT, CDR2 YNNKEL (reference sequence).

V is TRBV5-1 and J is TRBJ2-2; unclear D gene. This CDR3 is 14 amino acids long. CDR1 is SGHRS and CDR2 is YFSETQ in the germline V gene. Trimming removed 0 bases from V and 6 bases from J, with 9 bases in between. CDR3 protein: CASSLAGEAGELFF. For the CDR3, the DNA is TGCGCCAGCAGCTTGGCCGGCGAGGCCGGGGAGCTGTTTTTT.

The rearrangement links TRBV29-1 to TRBJ1-1; D is unresolved. Trimming shortened V by 0 bases and J by 8 bases, and 10 bases separated the two germline ends. This CDR3 contains 12 residues. Germline V CDR1 and CDR2: SQVTM, ANQGSEA. CDR3 nucleotides: TGCAGCGTTGAAGATAGATGGGCAGAAGCTTTCTTT. Translated: CSVEDRWAEAFF.

The chain links TRBV5-1 to TRBJ2-2; no reliable D call. Germline V lookup: CDR1 SGHRS, CDR2 YFSETQ. The CDR3 covers 13 residues. Deletions cut 0 bases from V and 8 bases from J, with 8 bases between. The CDR3 nucleotides read TGCGCCAGCAGCTTGGGTAACGCTGGGGAGCTGTTTTTT. Amino acid sequence: CASSLGNAGELFF. The full variable domain, with the rest looked up from reference TRBV5-1 and TRBJ2-2, is KAGVTQTPRYLIKTRGQQVTLSCSPISGHRSVSWYQQTPGQGLQFLFEYFSETQRNKGNFPGRFSGRQFSNSRSEMNVSTLELGDSALYLCASSLGNAGELFFGEGSRLTVL.

This clonotype was seen a handful of times. The chain carries TRBV3-1 and TRBJ2-3; the D is unclear. This CDR3 contains 13 residues. Germline-derived CDR1 and CDR2 are LGHDT and YNNKEL (reference sequence). V was pared by 4 bases and J by 6 bases, with 11 bases between. The CDR3 nucleotides read TGTGCCAGCAGCCTGGGTGATCGGGATACGCAGTATTTT. Its translation is CASSLGDRDTQYF.

This chain joins TRBV12-3 or TRBV12-4 and TRBJ2-1; the match to TRBD2 covers 10 bases. This CDR3 has 15 residues. V lost 3 bases, J lost 7 bases, and 6 bases stayed unmatched. This CDR3 reads CASSLGLASGNEQFF. The CDR3 bases are TGTGCCAGCAGTTTGGGACTAGCGTCGGGTAATGAGCAGTTCTTC.